This section outlines one TCR beta chain sequence together with its context. Its antigen is still unknown. Base qualities are not recorded, but no much larger clone differs from it by a single base. This specimen belongs to a study of early stage breast cancer tumors (dated by TCRdb to the late 2010s). General notes on the study: Of the roughly 17 invasive breast tumors, about a dozen were found to be estrogen receptor-positive, progesterone receptor-positive and HER2-negative. Of the roughly 12 ER+/PR+/HER2- tumors, eight were classified as invasive ductal carcinomas and four as invasive lobular carcinomas. The average read coverage per sample was roughly 9.6-fold. A total of 2 million to 3 million templates, representing some 1.2 million unique clonotypes, were detected across all samples. Study-wide findings and limitations: Because the cohort was small, a breakdown by tumor subtype could not be done. Compared with adjacent normal breast tissue, tumors had higher clonality and around 2.5-fold greater T cell density. Chain pairing and functional markers such as CD4, CD8 and FOXP3 were missed by bulk genomic DNA sequencing of unsorted cells. Enriched TCRB sequences shared across patients were mostly commonly generated sequences, unlikely to play an important role in the tumor microenvironment. Repertoires from blood resembled normal breast more closely than tumor, and using blood as a reference for each tissue separated tumor from normal in 14 of 16 patients.

Each sample was amplified as two independent genomic DNA replicates: approximately 450 ng for blood and around 1.4 ug for tumor or normal breast. Following the manufacturer's instructions, the ImmunoSeq Intro kit was used to carry out TCRB sequencing on genomic DNA. The multiplex PCR ran for 30 to 40 cycles using proprietary primers and spike-in control sequences for absolute quantification. Single-end 150-bp reads were used to sequence an 87-bp fragment spanning the CDR3 and the flanking V and J genes. Seven samples, with two replicates for each sample, were multiplexed per lane of an Illumina MiSeq using version 3.0 chemistry. The paper's data handling went like this. The vendor's proprietary pipeline handled the raw data processing, merging both replicates into a single result for each sample. Productive rearrangements sharing the V-gene family, CDR3 amino acid sequence and J-gene segment were defined as clonotypes. Clonality was calculated as 1 minus the normalized Shannon entropy (Pielou evenness) of TCRB abundances. T cell density was estimated by dividing total templates by the number of input cells inferred from the DNA input amount. Recon with default parameters was used to estimate total repertoire diversity and clonality. Clonotypes with over 0.1% abundance in tumor and at least 32-fold higher abundance in tumor than in normal breast were defined as tumor-enriched. Drawn from immuneACCESS, this table holds only the in-frame rearrangements with V and J called that TCRdb kept. Clones are partly lost; checked studies trace under half to an unresolved V gene and leave the rest unexplained. That table supplies the V and J calls and clone size; D and trimming were determined from the DNA. This sample lists tens of thousands of clones; more than 60% were detected once. The top ten clonotypes cover more than 3% of the sample.

The study profiled bulk TCR beta-chain repertoires in matched peripheral blood, tumor and adjacent normal breast tissue taken from around 15 patients with early-stage breast cancer. Before surgery, about 5-10 mL of whole blood was collected into EDTA tubes and then processed within 2 hours. Ficoll-Paque centrifugation in SepMate-50 tubes was used to isolate peripheral blood mononuclear cells. PBMCs were cryopreserved in about 90% FBS with about 10% DMSO in aliquots of roughly 1.9 to 4.5 million cells and stored in liquid nitrogen. The Qiagen AllPrep DNA/RNA Mini kit was used for genomic DNA extraction. The CDR3 has 17 amino acids, counting the end cysteine and phenylalanine. Only the CDR3 region is kept as DNA, spanning 51 bases read in frame from base 1. CDR1 and CDR2, looked up from the germline V gene, are MRHNA and SNTAGT. The V end gives up 7 bases and the J end 1 base, leaving 6 bases in the junction not matched to a gene.

This sequence originates from a person in their sixties or seventies with breast cancer. Recombination linked TRBV6-4 to TRBJ2-2, and TRBD2 aligns with 13 junction nucleotides. Sequenced input: blood. Read as DNA, the sequence is TGTGCCAGCACCCCTACTAGCGGGAGGGTGAACACCGGGGAGCTGTTTTTT. The translation is CASTPTSGRVNTGELFF.